One sample yielded the 9 T cell receptor beta chains listed below, sequenced in a study of T cell responses to AZD1222 COVID-19 vaccine. The data were produced by immunoSEQ multiplex PCR, yet TCRdb's version contains in-frame clones alone and is incomplete. The sample has about 110,000 clones, about nine tenths seen once. Sample: peripheral blood, taken 28 days after the second AZD1222 dose. These receptors were taken from an adult who received the AZD1222 COVID-19 vaccine.

The chain employs TRBV11-2 and TRBJ1-1; D is possibly TRBD1 (6 bases). Trimming removed 0 bases at V and 10 bases at J, with 12 bases between. Germline V CDR1 and CDR2: SGHAT, FQNNGV. The CDR3 length is 13 residues. The CDR3 DNA reads as TGTGCCAGCAGCTTAGACAGGGGCGGGTCAGCTTTCTTT. Protein: CASSLDRGGSAFF. The whole variable domain, filled in from reference TRBV11-2 and TRBJ1-1, reads EAGVAQSPRYKIIEKRQSVAFWCNPISGHATLYWYQQILGQGPKLLIQFQNNGVVDDSQLPKDRFSAERLKGVDSTLKIQPAKLEDSAVYLCASSLDRGGSAFFGQGTRLTVV.

The rearrangement uses TRBV7-9 and TRBJ2-6; no clear D gene. Germline V gene data show CDR1 as SEHNR and CDR2 as FQNEAQ (reference sequence). The CDR3 contains 15 residues. V gave up 4 bases and J gave up 12 bases, with 19 bases separating them. The CDR3 here is CASSSIDLRRGVLTF. The DNA of the CDR3 is TGTGCCAGCAGCTCGATAGACCTCAGGCGAGGCGTCCTGACTTTC. The full variable domain, completed using reference TRBV7-9 and TRBJ2-6, is DTGVSQNPRHKITKRGQNVTFRCDPISEHNRLYWYRQTLGQGPEFLTYFQNEAQLEKSRLLSDRFSAERPKGSFSTLEIQRTEQGDSAMYLCASSSIDLRRGVLTFGAGSRLTVL.

The rearrangement joins TRBV9 to TRBJ2-1; maybe TRBD2 (5 bases). The CDR3 consists of 20 residues. Germline V gene lookup returns CDR1 SGDLS and CDR2 YYNGEE. Trimming took 0 bases from V and 0 from J, leaving 22 bases between them. For the CDR3, the DNA is TGTGCCAGCAGCGTAGACCGGCGTCAGGCGGGCCTGAGCTCCTACAATGAGCAGTTCTTC. It yields the protein CASSVDRRQAGLSSYNEQFF.

The chain links TRBV10-3 to TRBJ2-5; 8 positions agree with TRBD1. The junction had 5 bases not matched to a gene; V was cut back by 5 bases and J by 0 bases. Germline CDR1 is ENHRY and CDR2 is SYGVKD. CDR3 length equals 15 residues. As DNA, the CDR3 is TGTGCCATCAGTACCCGGACAGGGAACCAAGAGACCCAGTACTTC. Translating it yields CAISTRTGNQETQYF.

Comments on this clone: One end of the junction varies from germline; a read error may be responsible. The rearrangement uses TRBV7-7 and TRBJ2-5, with unresolved D. Germline V gene sequence: CDR1 SSHAT, CDR2 FNYEAQ (reference sequence). This CDR3 spans 16 amino acids. The CDR3 here is CASSLGSSQGWETQYF. Written as DNA, the CDR3 is TGTGCTAGCAGCTTGGGTTCGTCCCAAGGGTGGGAGACCCAGTACTTC.

This rearrangement joins TRBV7-2 to TRBJ2-7; the D gene is possibly TRBD2 (6 bases). The V gene lost 5 bases and the J gene lost 1 base, with 12 bases spanning the gap. The CDR3 is made up of 14 amino acids. The germline CDR1 and CDR2 sequences are SGHTA and FQGNSA. CDR3 sequence: CASSLMGGSYEQYF. DNA of the CDR3: TGTGCCAGCAGCCTCATGGGGGGTTCCTACGAGCAGTACTTC.

The CDR3 loop is CASSESEYQETQYF. The CDR3 bases are TGTGCCAGCAGTGAATCGGAGTATCAGGAGACCCAGTACTTC. This chain joins TRBV25-1 and TRBJ2-5, with D uncertain. The CDR3 totals 14 residues. Trimming removed 1 base at V and 5 bases at J, with 11 bases between. Germline V lookup: CDR1 MGHDK, CDR2 SYGVNS.

V gene TRBV7-9 combines with J gene TRBJ1-2; D uncertain. V was clipped by 5 bases and J by 2 bases, with 18 bases between them. The germline CDR1 and CDR2 sequences are SEHNR and FQNEAQ (reference sequence). This CDR3 spans 16 amino acids. The CDR3 bases are TGTGCCAGCAGCCCCCGCGGAGGGTGGTGGAACTATGGCTACACCTTC. Protein product: CASSPRGGWWNYGYTF.

The rearrangement joins TRBV5-1 to TRBJ2-1; 10 bases are a match to TRBD2. Looked up from germline, CDR1 is SGHRS and CDR2 is YFSETQ. Trimming took 4 bases from V and 5 from J; bases not matched to a gene: 6. This CDR3 region has 15 residues. The CDR3 region is CASSPTSGANNEQFF. In DNA, the CDR3 is TGCGCCAGCAGCCCTACTAGCGGGGCCAACAATGAGCAGTTCTTC.